The 2 T cell receptor beta chains below come from one sample, sequenced in a study of cytomegalovirus exposure and HLA in healthy donors. Amplification used 60 Vbeta primers and 13 Jbeta primers. Repertoires were generated with immunoSEQ multiplex PCR, while TCRdb's copy carries only in-frame clones and drops some. Of around 230,000 clones listed, 60% to 80% are singletons. Sequenced input: PBMCs. These TCRs come from a male donor in good health and CMV-seronegative.

This chain connects TRBV7-8 to TRBJ2-2, with 15 bases fitting TRBD2. The CDR3 runs to 21 residues. In germline, CDR1 is SGHVS, CDR2 FQNEAQ. V dropped 7 bases and J dropped 6; count of bases not matched to a gene: 21. CDR3 nucleotides: TGTGCCAGCAATCCGGGACAGGGGGCATCAGGACTAGCGGGAGGGCCCGGGGAGCTGTTTTTT. This codes for CASNPGQGASGLAGGPGELFF.

V and J are TRBV5-6 and TRBJ2-4, with D possibly matching TRBD2 (5 bases). Germline CDR1 reads SGHDT; CDR2 reads YYEEEE. This CDR3 comprises 15 residues. With 3 bases removed from V and 0 bases from J, the gap between germline ends came to 10 bases. The CDR3 DNA follows: TGTGCCAGCAGCTCCCTCCGGGGAGCCAAAAACATTCAGTACTTC. Residues: CASSSLRGAKNIQYF.